This T cell receptor (beta chain) was found in a study of CD8+ T cells in alopecia areata. Study-wide context: Scoring treated patients' severity relied on the percentage of scalp area affected. Findings and limits, study-wide: Significant decreases in scalp clonality and expanded CD8+ clones followed tofacitinib treatment. Links between baseline CD8+ expansion and response need larger treated cohorts.

The treatment denotes: oral pan-JAK inhibitor, 5-10 mg twice daily. Those with alopecia areata gave lesional scalp punch biopsies and peripheral blood. There are a few counts of this clone. Its specificity is not known. This CDR3 comprises 13 residues. Per germline, CDR1 SNHLY and CDR2 FYNNEI. V was trimmed by 4 bases and J by 3 bases, leaving 10 bases between them. Extracted from the samples, RNA was reverse transcribed into cDNA to serve as the sequencing template. The data were produced by immunoSEQ multiplex PCR, yet TCRdb's version contains in-frame clones alone and is incomplete. The sample consists of fewer than 250,000 clones, roughly 60% of them appearing once.

Sequences were derived from CD4+ T cells sorted from blood, sampled at week 24, from a patient treated with tofacitinib. This sequence was found in a human donor with alopecia areata. The chain recombines TRBV2 with TRBJ2-7, with D maybe TRBD1 (6 bases). CDR3 sequence: CASSGWGHYEQYF. The CDR3, as DNA: TGTGCCAGCAGTGGATGGGGGCACTACGAGCAGTACTTC.